This entry lists 30 T cell receptor beta chains sequenced from one sample in a study of Graves' ophthalmopathy and Graves' hyperthyroidism. Amplification targeted the TCR beta CDR3 regions, with RNA transcripts as the source material. Investigators did first-round RT-PCR with HTBI primers, then second-round multiplex PCR. TCRdb itself ran the multiplex PCR reads through MiXCR, one entry per CDR3 protein. The sample has over a million distinct CDR3 sequences; 35% to 45% are singletons. Source material: peripheral blood or thyroid tissue (not recorded which). The receptor source for this set is an adult man with Graves' hyperthyroidism.

In its sample, this clonotype was seen once. The chain is built from TRBV7-2 and TRBJ2-5, with TRBD2 as a possible D gene (6 bases). This CDR3 is built from 15 residues. With 1 base removed from V and 9 bases from J, the gap between germline ends came to 18 bases. CDR1 and CDR2 from the germline V gene are SGHTA and FQGNSA. CDR3 in amino acids: CASSLVLALGAAQYF. The CDR3 coding sequence is TGTGCCAGCAGCTTAGTTCTAGCGTTAGGGGCCGCCCAGTACTTC.

The table lists this clonotype with many counts. The chain joins TRBV7-2 to TRBJ1-1, with unresolved D. The germline CDR1 and CDR2 sequences are SGHTA and FQGNSA. The CDR3 runs 16 residues. The V end was cut by 3 bases, the J end by 0 bases, with 14 bases between. The chain's CDR3 is CASSFGELDVNTEAFF. In nucleotides, the CDR3 is TGTGCCAGCAGCTTCGGCGAACTCGACGTGAACACTGAAGCTTTCTTT.

This clonotype occurred a few times. The V call is TRBV20-1, the J call TRBJ2-7, with D perhaps matching TRBD2 (7 bases). CDR3 size: 16 residues. V gave up 0 bases and J gave up 0 bases, with 15 bases separating them. CDR1 and CDR2 (germline): DFQATT, SNEGSKA (reference sequence). CDR3 sequence (DNA): TGCAGTGCTAGAGATCCGGTAGGGGGGGGCTCCTACGAGCAGTACTTC. Its protein is CSARDPVGGGSYEQYF.

This clonotype was seen repeatedly, ten times or more. CDR3 protein: CASSLDPPHRVGTEAFF. The DNA for the CDR3 is TGTGCCAGCAGCTTAGATCCTCCCCACAGGGTTGGGACTGAAGCTTTCTTT. V usage is TRBV11-2 and J usage is TRBJ1-1; D is possibly TRBD1 (6 bases). The CDR3 has 17 residues. Germline V gene sequence: CDR1 SGHAT, CDR2 FQNNGV. The ends were cut back, 0 bases at V and 5 bases at J, with 19 bases in the middle. Together with reference TRBV11-2 and TRBJ1-1, the CDR3 gives the full variable domain: EAGVAQSPRYKIIEKRQSVAFWCNPISGHATLYWYQQILGQGPKLLIQFQNNGVVDDSQLPKDRFSAERLKGVDSTLKIQPAKLEDSAVYLCASSLDPPHRVGTEAFFGQGTRLTVV.

There are many counts of this clonotype. The rearrangement uses TRBV12-3 or TRBV12-4 and TRBJ1-4; possibly TRBD1 for D (6 bases). The V and J ends lost 5 bases and 8 bases respectively, with 18 bases between them. CDR3 length: 15 amino acids. CDR3 bases: TGTGCCAGCAGTCCGACGTTGGGGGCGGGGGAAAAACTGTTTTTT. Amino acid sequence: CASSPTLGAGEKLFF.

The genes are TRBV10-2 and TRBJ2-7; 10 nucleotides align to TRBD1. The V gene's germline CDR1 is WSHSY and CDR2 SAAADI. This CDR3 region has 15 residues. With 4 bases clipped from V and 6 bases from J, the junction kept 9 bases outside the gene matches. The CDR3 loop is CASSAGLGQGFEQYF. The CDR3 nucleotides read TGCGCCAGCAGTGCCGGGTTGGGACAGGGGTTCGAGCAGTACTTC.

This clonotype came up a few times. The chain links TRBV2 to TRBJ2-2; 7 bases map to TRBD1. Germline V gene sequence: CDR1 SNHLY, CDR2 FYNNEI. Unmatched junction bases numbered 10, after V lost 6 bases and J lost 3 bases. The CDR3 has 16 amino acids. CDR3 DNA sequence: TGTGCCAGCAGCCCCCGACAGGGTCAAGACACCGGGGAGCTGTTTTTT. Protein product: CASSPRQGQDTGELFF.

Remarks on this clonotype: A much larger clone differs by one base, so this may be a read error. The rearrangement uses TRBV29-1 and TRBJ2-5; D assignment may be TRBD1 or TRBD2 (5 bases each). The V and J ends lost 7 bases and 9 bases respectively, with 18 bases between them. Germline V CDR1 and CDR2: SQVTM, ANQGSEA. CDR3 length equals 12 residues. CDR3 sequence: CSAIILTGPQYF. The CDR3 DNA reads as TGCAGCGCCATCATACTTACGGGGCCCCAGTACTTC.

In this sample, this clonotype turned up many times. The J gene is TRBJ1-5, the V gene TRBV7-8, with no clear D. V lost 3 bases, J lost 0 bases, and 6 bases lay in between. The CDR3 is 14 residues long. Germline loops: CDR1 SGHVS, CDR2 FQNEAQ. This CDR3 is CASSFRNSNQPQHF. For the CDR3, the DNA is TGTGCCAGCAGCTTCAGGAATAGCAATCAGCCCCAGCATTTT.

The chain's CDR3 is CSAPGTNRRETQYF. The CDR3, as DNA: TGCAGTGCACCCGGGACTAACAGACGCGAGACCCAGTACTTC. This chain connects TRBV20-1 to TRBJ2-5, with 7 nucleotides matching TRBD2. The length of the CDR3 is 14 residues. V was pared by 6 bases and J by 5 bases, with 12 bases of the junction left unmatched. Germline V gives CDR1 DFQATT, CDR2 SNEGSKA (reference sequence).

This clonotype was recorded many times. The chain couples TRBV5-1 to TRBJ1-6; D unresolved. With 1 base removed from V and 10 bases from J, the gap between germline ends came to 24 bases. CDR1 is SGHRS and CDR2 is YFSETQ in the germline V gene. The CDR3 contains 18 residues. CDR3 nucleotides: TGCGCCAGCAGCTTGATCTCTATTTCTTCACGGACTGCCTCACCCCTCCACTTT. As protein: CASSLISISSRTASPLHF.

This clonotype was found many times. The J gene is TRBJ1-2, the V gene TRBV10-3; D is unresolved. From germline, CDR1 is ENHRY and CDR2 SYGVKD. The V gene lost 4 bases and the J gene lost 5 bases, with 8 bases spanning the gap. The CDR3 has 12 amino acids. CDR3 DNA sequence: TGTGCCATCAGTGGGACGGAATATGGCTACACCTTC. Its translation: CAISGTEYGYTF.

CDR3 region: CASSPYSFSGSYEQYF. CDR3 nucleotides: TGCGCCAGCAGCCCCTATAGCTTCAGCGGCTCCTACGAGCAGTACTTC. The V call is TRBV5-1, the J call TRBJ2-7, with TRBD2 as a possible D gene (5 bases). CDR3 length: 16 amino acids. Germline V gives CDR1 SGHRS, CDR2 YFSETQ. V lost 4 bases to trimming and J lost 0 bases, with 17 bases between them.

This clonotype has ten or more counts. This chain uses TRBV7-6 with TRBJ1-1; perhaps TRBD1 as D (5 bases). This CDR3 region has 16 residues. Germline CDR1 reads SGHVS; CDR2 reads FNYEAQ. Trimming removed 1 base at V and 1 base at J, with 13 bases between. The CDR3 DNA reads as TGTGCCAGCAGCTTAGACGCGGGGCGAGGGAACACTGAAGCTTTCTTT. Translated, it gives CASSLDAGRGNTEAFF.

This clonotype occurred a few times. The chain employs TRBV27 and TRBJ1-5; D is ambiguous. CDR3 length: 13 amino acids. Trimming left V 6 bases short and J 10 bases short, with 16 bases between. Germline CDR1 and CDR2: MNHEY and SMNVEV (reference sequence). The DNA for the CDR3 is TGTGCCAGCAGCAACTATCTCGGGCAACCCCAGCATTTT. This gives the protein CASSNYLGQPQHF.

This clonotype was recorded many times. The chain has TRBV11-2 and TRBJ1-1; D unresolved. The CDR3 consists of 14 residues. V lost 5 bases, J lost 3 bases, and 13 bases lay in between. CDR1 is SGHAT, CDR2 FQNNGV, per germline. The CDR3 loop reads CASSVHQRDTEAFF. Written as DNA, the CDR3 is TGTGCCAGCAGCGTACACCAGAGGGACACTGAAGCTTTCTTT.

This sequence joins TRBV11-1 and TRBJ1-2; D unclear. Per germline, CDR1 SGHAT and CDR2 FQDESV (reference sequence). Trimming cost V 2 bases and J 5 bases, with 18 bases left between them. CDR3 length equals 16 residues. The chain's CDR3 is CASSLPKEDALYGYTF. Written as DNA, the CDR3 is TGTGCCAGCAGCTTACCCAAGGAGGACGCCCTATATGGCTACACCTTC. Full variable domain (outside the CDR3, taken from reference TRBV11-1 and TRBJ1-2): EAEVAQSPRYKITEKSQAVAFWCDPISGHATLYWYRQILGQGPELLVQFQDESVVDDSQLPKDRFSAERLKGVDSTLKIQPAELGDSAMYLCASSLPKEDALYGYTFGSGTRLTVV.

This clonotype was detected only a few times. The genes are TRBV29-1 and TRBJ1-1; 7 positions match TRBD1. V gave up 6 bases and J gave up 5 bases; unmatched junction bases: 9. Germline loops: CDR1 SQVTM, CDR2 ANQGSEA. There are 13 residues in the CDR3. The CDR3 nucleotides are TGCAGCGTCCCGGCTGGCAGGGGGACTGAAGCTTTCTTT. Translating gives CSVPAGRGTEAFF.

CDR3 residues: CASSLGLNSGNTIYF. The CDR3 bases are TGTGCCAGCTCGCTAGGACTGAACTCTGGAAACACCATATATTTT. This chain joins TRBV12-3 or TRBV12-4 and TRBJ1-3; D not certain. With 8 bases removed from V and 0 bases from J, the gap between germline ends came to 14 bases. CDR3 length: 15 residues.

The chain combines TRBV7-2 with TRBJ1-2; D possibly corresponds to TRBD1 (6 bases). The CDR3 covers 16 residues. V gave up 1 base and J gave up 8 bases, with 20 bases separating them. Germline V CDR1 and CDR2: SGHTA, FQGNSA. CDR3: CASSLVDRPALGGYTF. The CDR3 nucleotides are TGTGCCAGCAGCTTAGTTGACAGGCCGGCCCTTGGAGGCTACACCTTC.

This clonotype was detected ten times or more. The chain carries TRBV20-1 and TRBJ2-7, with 8 bases aligning to TRBD1. There are 13 residues in the CDR3. V lost 6 bases and J lost 6; bases outside the gene matches: 10. Germline V gives CDR1 DFQATT, CDR2 SNEGSKA (reference sequence). The CDR3 bases are TGCAGTGCCACGGACAGGGTATTATCCGAGCAGTACTTC. Translated, it gives CSATDRVLSEQYF.

This chain links TRBV14 with TRBJ1-1; 9 nucleotides agree with TRBD1. Trimming removed 4 bases from V and 4 bases from J; junction bases left unmatched: 10. CDR1 and CDR2 from the germline V gene are SGHDN and FVKESK. This CDR3 comprises 16 residues. Here the CDR3 DNA reads TGTGCCAGCAGCCGCCGCGGGACAGGGCCGTTCACTGAAGCTTTCTTT. Protein sequence: CASSRRGTGPFTEAFF.

This clonotype was seen repeatedly, ten times or more. The gene calls are TRBV9 and TRBJ1-1; the D is unclear. The V gene's germline CDR1 is SGDLS and CDR2 YYNGEE. This CDR3 is 14 amino acids long. V was cut by 2 bases and J by 3 bases, with 11 bases left in between. As DNA, the CDR3 is TGTGCCAGCAGCGTTCAGTGGCGGGACACTGAAGCTTTCTTT. Translated, it gives CASSVQWRDTEAFF.

This clonotype was observed many times. J is TRBJ1-1 and V is TRBV9; perhaps TRBD1 as D (6 bases). CDR1 is SGDLS and CDR2 is YYNGEE in the germline V gene. Trimming removed 4 bases at V and 3 bases at J, with 10 bases between. The CDR3 sequence is 13 residues long. CDR3 bases: TGTGCCAGCAGCCTCCCAGGGGACACTGAAGCTTTCTTT. Its translation: CASSLPGDTEAFF.

In this sample, this clonotype turned up many times. The chain couples TRBV6-6 to TRBJ2-7, with D hard to call. CDR1 is MNHNY, CDR2 SVGAGI, per germline (reference sequence). The ends were cut back, 6 bases at V and 7 bases at J, with 10 bases in the middle. The CDR3 runs 11 residues. CDR3 sequence reads: CASSGSREQYF. The CDR3, as DNA: TGTGCCAGCAGCGGATCTAGGGAGCAGTACTTC.

This clonotype was seen ten or more times. A much larger clone is a single base away; this may be a read error. This chain connects TRBV29-1 to TRBJ1-1; 9 nucleotides align to TRBD1. The CDR3 spans 14 residues. The germline CDR1 and CDR2 sequences are SQVTM and ANQGSEA. V shed 5 bases, J shed 1 base, and the junction held 5 bases outside the gene matches. The DNA for the CDR3 is TGCAGCGTTATCGACAGGGGGGCGAACACTGAAGCTTTCTTT. It translates to CSVIDRGANTEAFF.

The chain joins TRBV20-1 to TRBJ2-7; 8 bases are shared with TRBD2. Germline trimming cut 6 bases from V and 2 bases from J; bases unmatched to any gene: 12. Germline CDR1 reads DFQATT; CDR2 reads SNEGSKA (reference sequence). This CDR3 is 15 amino acids long. In DNA, the CDR3 is TGCAGTGCCCTCCCACCGGGACTAGGCCCCTACGAGCAGTACTTC. Protein product: CSALPPGLGPYEQYF.

The chain combines TRBV7-2 with TRBJ2-7; D unresolved. The CDR3 loop spans 13 amino acids. CDR1 is SGHTA and CDR2 is FQGNSA in the germline V gene. Trimming removed 11 bases from V and 0 bases from J, with 14 bases in between. CDR3 nucleotides: TGTGCCGCCACACTGACGAGCTCCTACGAGCAGTACTTC. This codes for CAATLTSSYEQYF.

This clonotype was observed at least ten times. J is TRBJ2-1 and V is TRBV2; the D is unclear. The germline CDR1 and CDR2 sequences are SNHLY and FYNNEI. V was shortened by 6 bases and J by 5 bases, with 11 bases between the two germline ends. The CDR3 runs to 13 residues. This chain's CDR3 is CASRSTDHNEQFF. CDR3 in DNA: TGTGCCAGCAGGAGCACAGACCACAATGAGCAGTTCTTC.

This clonotype was recorded many times. The chain employs TRBV6-6 and TRBJ1-5, with 9 bases fitting TRBD1. The V gene end was trimmed by 0 bases and the J gene end by 6 bases; junction bases not matched to a gene: 3. The germline gives CDR1 MNHNY, CDR2 SVGAGI (reference sequence). This CDR3 comprises 15 residues. Written as DNA, the CDR3 is TGTGCCAGCAGTTACTCCGGGACAGGGATTCAGCCCCAGCATTTT. Translated, it gives CASSYSGTGIQPQHF.